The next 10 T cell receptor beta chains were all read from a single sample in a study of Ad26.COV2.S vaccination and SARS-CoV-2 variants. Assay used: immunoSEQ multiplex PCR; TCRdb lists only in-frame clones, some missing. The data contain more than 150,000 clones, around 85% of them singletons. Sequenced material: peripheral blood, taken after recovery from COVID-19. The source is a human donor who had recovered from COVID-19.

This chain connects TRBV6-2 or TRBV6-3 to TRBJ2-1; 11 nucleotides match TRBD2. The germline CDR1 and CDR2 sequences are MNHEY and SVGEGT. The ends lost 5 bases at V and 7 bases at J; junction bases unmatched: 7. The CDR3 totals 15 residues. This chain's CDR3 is CASSHSGGAVNEQFF. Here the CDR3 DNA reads TGTGCCAGCAGTCATAGCGGGGGGGCGGTTAATGAGCAGTTCTTC.

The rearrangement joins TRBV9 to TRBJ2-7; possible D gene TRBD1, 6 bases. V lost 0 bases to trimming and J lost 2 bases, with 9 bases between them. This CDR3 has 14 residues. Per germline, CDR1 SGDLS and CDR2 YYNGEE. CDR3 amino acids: CASSVEDRTYEQYF. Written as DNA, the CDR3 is TGTGCCAGCAGCGTAGAAGACAGGACCTACGAGCAGTACTTC.

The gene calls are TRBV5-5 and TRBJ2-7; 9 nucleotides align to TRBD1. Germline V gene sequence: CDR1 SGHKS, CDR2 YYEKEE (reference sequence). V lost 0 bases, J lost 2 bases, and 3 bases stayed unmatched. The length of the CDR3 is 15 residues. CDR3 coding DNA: TGTGCCAGCAGCTTGGGACAGGGGGAGGCCTACGAGCAGTACTTC. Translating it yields CASSLGQGEAYEQYF.

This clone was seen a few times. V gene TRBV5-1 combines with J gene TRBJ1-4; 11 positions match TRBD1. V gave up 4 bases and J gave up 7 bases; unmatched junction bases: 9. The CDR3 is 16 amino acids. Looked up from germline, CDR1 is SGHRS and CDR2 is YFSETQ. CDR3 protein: CASSNLPGTGGEKLFF. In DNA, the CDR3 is TGCGCCAGCAGCAACCTCCCGGGGACAGGGGGTGAAAAACTGTTTTTT.

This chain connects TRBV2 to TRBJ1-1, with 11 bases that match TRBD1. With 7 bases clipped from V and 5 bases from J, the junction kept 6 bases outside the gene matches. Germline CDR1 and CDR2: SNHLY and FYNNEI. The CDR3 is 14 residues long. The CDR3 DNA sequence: TGTGCCAGCAAGGACAGGGGGCGCGAGACTGAAGCTTTCTTT. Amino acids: CASKDRGRETEAFF. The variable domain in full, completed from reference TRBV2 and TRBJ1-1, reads EPEVTQTPSHQVTQMGQEVILRCVPISNHLYFYWYRQILGQKVEFLVSFYNNEISEKSEIFDDQFSVERPDGSNFTLKIRSTKLEDSAMYFCASKDRGRETEAFFGQGTRLTVV.

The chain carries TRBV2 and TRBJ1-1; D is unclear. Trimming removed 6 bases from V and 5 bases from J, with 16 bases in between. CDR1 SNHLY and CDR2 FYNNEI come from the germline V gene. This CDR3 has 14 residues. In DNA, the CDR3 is TGTGCCAGCAGCCGATCCGGGGTGGGTACTGAAGCTTTCTTT. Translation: CASSRSGVGTEAFF.

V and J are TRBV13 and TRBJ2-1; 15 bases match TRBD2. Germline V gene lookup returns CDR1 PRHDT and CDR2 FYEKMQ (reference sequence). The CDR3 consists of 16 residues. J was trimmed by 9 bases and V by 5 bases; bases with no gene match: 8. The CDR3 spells CASSLGTSGRRGEQFF. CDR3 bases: TGTGCCAGCAGCCTCGGGACTAGCGGGAGGAGGGGTGAGCAGTTCTTC.

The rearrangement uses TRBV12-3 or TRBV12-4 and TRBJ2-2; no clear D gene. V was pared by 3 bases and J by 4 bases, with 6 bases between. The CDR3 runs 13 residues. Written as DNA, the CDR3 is TGTGCCAGCAGTTTGATGGGCACCGGGGAGCTGTTTTTT. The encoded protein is CASSLMGTGELFF.

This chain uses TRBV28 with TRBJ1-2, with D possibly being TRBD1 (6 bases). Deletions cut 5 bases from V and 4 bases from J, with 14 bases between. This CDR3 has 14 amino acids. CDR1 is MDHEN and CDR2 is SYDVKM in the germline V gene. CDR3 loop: CASSRQAGFYGYTF. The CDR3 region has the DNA TGTGCCAGCAGTCGACAGGCGGGATTCTATGGCTACACCTTC.

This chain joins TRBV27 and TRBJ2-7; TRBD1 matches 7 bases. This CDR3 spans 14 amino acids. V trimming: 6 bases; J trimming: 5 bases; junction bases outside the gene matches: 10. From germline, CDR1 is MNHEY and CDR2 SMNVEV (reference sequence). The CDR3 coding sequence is TGTGCCAGCAGCTTACAGGGGATCTGGAACGAGCAGTACTTC. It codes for CASSLQGIWNEQYF.